Below are 13 T cell receptor beta chains sequenced from a single sample in a study of T cell clones after liver transplantation. Data came from immunoSEQ multiplex PCR; TCRdb stores just in-frame clones and leaves some out. The sample shows roughly 80,000 clones, roughly 85% of them seen only once. Specimen: CD4+ T cells from blood, collected at the 22-month timepoint. The receptors shown here come from a human patient who received a liver transplant. A share of the T cells may be of graft donor origin.

V usage is TRBV11-2 and J usage is TRBJ1-1, with 7 bases identical to TRBD1. Germline assignment: CDR1 SGHAT and CDR2 FQNNGV. Trimming removed 5 bases from V and 1 base from J; junction bases left unmatched: 10. This CDR3 is 16 amino acids long. The CDR3 bases are TGTGCCAGCAGCACGCCGGGACAGTTACAGAACACTGAAGCTTTCTTT. This sequence encodes CASSTPGQLQNTEAFF.

This chain links TRBV15 with TRBJ2-3; 11 bases are shared with TRBD2. J lost 1 base, V lost 2 bases, and 2 bases had no gene match. This CDR3 has 16 residues. Germline lookup yields CDR1 LNHNV and CDR2 YYDKDF (reference sequence). DNA for the CDR3: TGTGCCACCAGCAGACCGGGACTAGCGGGCACAGATACGCAGTATTTT. This encodes CATSRPGLAGTDTQYF.

This chain uses TRBV27 with TRBJ2-7, with D unresolved. V lost 1 base and J lost 7, with 17 bases in between. The germline CDR1 and CDR2 sequences are MNHEY and SMNVEV (reference sequence). The CDR3 contains 15 residues. The CDR3 here is CASSLLPPYLREQYF. As DNA, the CDR3 is TGTGCCAGCAGTTTATTACCACCCTACCTTAGGGAGCAGTACTTC.

In this sample, this clone turned up once. The V and J genes are TRBV7-2 and TRBJ2-1; D is perhaps TRBD2 (5 bases). Germline V gene data show CDR1 as SGHTA and CDR2 as FQGNSA. The CDR3 extends over 15 amino acids. Trimming shortened V by 0 bases and J by 2 bases, and 8 bases separated the two germline ends. The CDR3 reads CASSLASGTYNEQFF. The CDR3 region has the DNA TGTGCCAGCAGCTTAGCGTCGGGAACCTACAATGAGCAGTTCTTC.

This clone was seen a single time. The chain uses TRBV5-6 and TRBJ1-5; D gene unclear. There are 12 residues in the CDR3. Per germline, CDR1 SGHDT and CDR2 YYEEEE. V was clipped by 0 bases and J by 3 bases, with 1 base between them. The CDR3 DNA reads TGTGCCAGCAGCTTGGCCAATCAGCCCCAGCATTTT. Encoded protein: CASSLANQPQHF.

The chain joins TRBV7-9 to TRBJ2-1; TRBD2 agrees at 13 bases. Germline loops: CDR1 SEHNR, CDR2 FQNEAQ (reference sequence). Trimming at V came to 4 bases and at J to 6 bases, leaving 3 bases not matched to a gene. There are 15 residues in the CDR3. Here the CDR3 DNA reads TGTGCCAGCAGCTCGGGACTAGCGGGACCCAATGAGCAGTTCTTC. This gives the protein CASSSGLAGPNEQFF.

The chain is built from TRBV4-1 and TRBJ1-2; D ambiguous. CDR1 is MGHRA and CDR2 is YSYEKL in the germline V gene. The germline V and J ends were trimmed by 0 bases and 7 bases, with 15 bases remaining between them. CDR3 length equals 15 residues. The CDR3 reads CASSQDRGMSSGYTF. The CDR3 nucleotides are TGCGCCAGCAGCCAAGATCGTGGGATGTCCTCTGGCTACACCTTC.

This clone came up a few times. V is TRBV2 and J is TRBJ2-3; TRBD2 agrees at 8 bases. The CDR3 spans 16 residues. Germline V CDR1 and CDR2: SNHLY, FYNNEI. The J segment lost 4 bases and the V segment lost 6 bases, leaving 12 bases of the junction unmatched. The DNA for the CDR3 is TGTGCCAGCAGGTCCCACGGCGGGGGGAGAGCAGATACGCAGTATTTT. Translated: CASRSHGGGRADTQYF.

This clone was observed a few times. The chain is built from TRBV7-2 and TRBJ1-1; D ambiguous. Germline V gene sequence: CDR1 SGHTA, CDR2 FQGNSA. CDR3 length: 13 amino acids. Trimming pared 4 bases from V and 11 bases from J, leaving 17 bases between. The CDR3 sequence is CASSSNRPEDAFF. In DNA form, the CDR3 reads TGTGCCAGCAGCTCGAATAGGCCAGAGGATGCTTTCTTT.

J is TRBJ2-7 and V is TRBV11-2, with D perhaps TRBD2 (5 bases). Trimming cost V 5 bases and J 7 bases, with 15 bases left between them. This CDR3 has 13 amino acids. Germline V gene lookup returns CDR1 SGHAT and CDR2 FQNNGV. CDR3 sequence: CASSPTGTGEQYF. The CDR3 DNA sequence: TGTGCCAGCAGCCCCACGGGAACGGGTGAGCAGTACTTC.

The V and J genes are TRBV19 and TRBJ2-6; D ambiguous. The V end was cut by 5 bases, the J end by 0 bases, with 8 bases between. The CDR3 contains 15 residues. Germline loops: CDR1 LNHDA, CDR2 SQIVND (reference sequence). The CDR3 DNA is TGTGCCAGTAGTGGCAGTCCCTCTGGGGCCAACGTCCTGACTTTC. Translating it yields CASSGSPSGANVLTF.

This sequence joins TRBV30 and TRBJ1-4, with 8 bases lining up with TRBD1. Germline V gene sequence: CDR1 GTSNPN, CDR2 SVGIG (reference sequence). V lost 2 bases, J lost 0 bases, and 5 bases stayed unmatched. The CDR3 extends over 16 amino acids. The CDR3 here is CAWSIRQGTTNEKLFF. CDR3 DNA: TGTGCCTGGAGTATAAGACAGGGGACAACTAATGAAAAACTGTTTTTT.

This clone has a single count. This chain links TRBV4-3 with TRBJ2-1, with 9 bases identical to TRBD2. Germline CDR1 reads LGHNA; CDR2 reads YSLEER. V was clipped by 1 base and J by 1 base; unmatched bases: 8. The CDR3 totals 18 residues. The CDR3 DNA is TGCGCCAGCAGCCAAGCCTCCCAGCGGGGGGTTTCCTACAATGAGCAGTTCTTC. Translating it yields CASSQASQRGVSYNEQFF.